The 6 T cell receptor beta chains reported below all come from one sample, sequenced in a study of cytomegalovirus exposure and HLA in healthy donors. Libraries were prepared by immunoSEQ multiplex PCR; TCRdb keeps only in-frame clonotypes and omits some of them. Of 140,000 to 150,000 clones listed, more than 85% are singletons. The sample consisted of PBMCs. Receptors were obtained from a man between 18 and 35 years old in good health and CMV-seronegative.

V gene TRBV5-1 combines with J gene TRBJ1-3, with D maybe TRBD1 (6 bases). The CDR3 sequence is 16 residues long. Between the trimmed V and J ends, which lost 4 bases and 0 bases, there was a span of 14 bases. Germline loops: CDR1 SGHRS, CDR2 YFSETQ. The CDR3 protein is CASSLETGSSGNTIYF. Here the CDR3 DNA reads TGCGCCAGCAGCCTCGAGACAGGAAGCTCTGGAAACACCATATATTTT.

This chain links TRBV7-6 with TRBJ2-7; 8 bases are shared with TRBD1. This CDR3 region has 15 residues. The J segment lost 5 bases and the V segment lost 5 bases, leaving 11 bases of the junction unmatched. Germline loops: CDR1 SGHVS, CDR2 FNYEAQ. The CDR3 sequence is CASSSRRTGLHEQYF. DNA for the CDR3: TGTGCCAGCAGCAGCCGCCGGACAGGGCTACACGAGCAGTACTTC.

This chain links TRBV5-1 with TRBJ2-5; D call uncertain. Germline CDR1 is SGHRS and CDR2 is YFSETQ. CDR3 length: 12 amino acids. Trimming removed 4 bases from V and 5 bases from J, with 9 bases in between. CDR3 residues: CASSPAEETQYF. The CDR3 nucleotides read TGCGCCAGCAGCCCCGCGGAGGAGACCCAGTACTTC.

This chain links TRBV2 with TRBJ2-1, with D possibly being TRBD2 (6 bases). From germline, CDR1 is SNHLY and CDR2 FYNNEI. This CDR3 spans 15 amino acids. Between the trimmed V and J ends, which lost 7 bases and 2 bases, there was a span of 15 bases. CDR3 loop: CASTDLATTYNEQFF. In nucleotides, the CDR3 is TGTGCCAGCACGGACCTAGCGACTACCTACAATGAGCAGTTCTTC.

The chain uses TRBV11-2 and TRBJ1-3, with TRBD1 matching over 8 bases. The J segment lost 0 bases and the V segment lost 5 bases, leaving 6 bases of the junction unmatched. CDR1 SGHAT and CDR2 FQNNGV come from the germline V gene. The CDR3 runs to 16 residues. This CDR3 is CASSARDRSSGNTIYF. In DNA, the CDR3 is TGTGCCAGCAGCGCAAGGGACAGGAGCTCTGGAAACACCATATATTTT. The full variable domain, in which reference TRBV11-2 and TRBJ1-3 provide the parts outside the CDR3, is EAGVAQSPRYKIIEKRQSVAFWCNPISGHATLYWYQQILGQGPKLLIQFQNNGVVDDSQLPKDRFSAERLKGVDSTLKIQPAKLEDSAVYLCASSARDRSSGNTIYFGEGSWLTVV.

V is TRBV11-2 and J is TRBJ2-2; 9 bases are a match to TRBD2. Trimming removed 4 bases from V and 5 bases from J; junction bases left unmatched: 8. Germline lookup yields CDR1 SGHAT and CDR2 FQNNGV. CDR3 length equals 16 residues. In DNA form, the CDR3 reads TGTGCCAGCAGCTCCGGCGGGGGGGCGGGTACCGGGGAGCTGTTTTTT. Translating gives CASSSGGGAGTGELFF. Together with reference TRBV11-2 and TRBJ2-2, the CDR3 gives the full variable domain: EAGVAQSPRYKIIEKRQSVAFWCNPISGHATLYWYQQILGQGPKLLIQFQNNGVVDDSQLPKDRFSAERLKGVDSTLKIQPAKLEDSAVYLCASSSGGGAGTGELFFGEGSRLTVL.